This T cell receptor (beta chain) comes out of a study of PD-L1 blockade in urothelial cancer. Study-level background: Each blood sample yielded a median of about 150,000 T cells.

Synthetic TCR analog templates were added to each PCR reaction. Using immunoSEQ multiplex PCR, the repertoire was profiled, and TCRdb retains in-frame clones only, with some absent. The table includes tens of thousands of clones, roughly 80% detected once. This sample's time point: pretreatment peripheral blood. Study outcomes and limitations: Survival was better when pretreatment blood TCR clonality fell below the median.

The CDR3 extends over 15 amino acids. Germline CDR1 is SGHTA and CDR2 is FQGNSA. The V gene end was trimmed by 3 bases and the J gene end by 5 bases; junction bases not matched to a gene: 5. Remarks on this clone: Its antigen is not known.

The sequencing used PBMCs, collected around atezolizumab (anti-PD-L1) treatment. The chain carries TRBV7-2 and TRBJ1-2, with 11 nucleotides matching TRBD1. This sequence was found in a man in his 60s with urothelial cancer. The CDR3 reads CASSLRTGGAYGYTF. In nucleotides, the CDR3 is TGTGCCAGCAGCTTGCGGACAGGGGGCGCGTATGGCTACACCTTC. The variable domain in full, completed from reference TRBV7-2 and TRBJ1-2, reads GAGVSQSPSNKVTEKGKDVELRCDPISGHTALYWYRQSLGQGLEFLIYFQGNSAPDKSGLPSDRFSAERTGGSVSTLTIQRTQQEDSAVYLCASSLRTGGAYGYTFGSGTRLTVV.